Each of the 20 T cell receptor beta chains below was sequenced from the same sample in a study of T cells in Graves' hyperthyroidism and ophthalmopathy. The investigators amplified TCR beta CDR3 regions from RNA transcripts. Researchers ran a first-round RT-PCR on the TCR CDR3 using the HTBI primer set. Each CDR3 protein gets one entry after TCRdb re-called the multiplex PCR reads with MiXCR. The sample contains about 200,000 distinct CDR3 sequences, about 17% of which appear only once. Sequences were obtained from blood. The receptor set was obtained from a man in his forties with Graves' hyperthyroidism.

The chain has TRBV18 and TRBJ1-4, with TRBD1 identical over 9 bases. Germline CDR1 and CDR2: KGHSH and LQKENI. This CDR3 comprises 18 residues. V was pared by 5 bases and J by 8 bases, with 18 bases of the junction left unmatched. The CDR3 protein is CASSTTGGSLSLGEKLFF. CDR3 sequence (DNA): TGTGCCAGCTCAACTACAGGGGGCTCTCTCTCCCTCGGGGAAAAACTGTTTTTT.

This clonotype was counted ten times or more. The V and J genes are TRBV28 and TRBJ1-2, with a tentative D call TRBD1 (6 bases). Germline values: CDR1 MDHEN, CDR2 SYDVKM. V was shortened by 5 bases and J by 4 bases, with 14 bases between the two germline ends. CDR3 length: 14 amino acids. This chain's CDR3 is CASSEGQPPYGYTF. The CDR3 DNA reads TGTGCCAGCAGTGAAGGACAGCCGCCCTATGGCTACACCTTC.

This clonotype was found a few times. Here the CDR3 reads CASSYRNEKNIQYF. The CDR3 DNA sequence: TGTGCCAGCAGTTACAGAAATGAAAAAAACATTCAGTACTTC. V gene TRBV6-2 or TRBV6-3 combines with J gene TRBJ2-4; D is unresolved. The CDR3 totals 14 residues. Germline V gene lookup returns CDR1 MNHEY and CDR2 SVGEGT. V gave up 2 bases and J gave up 4 bases, with 9 bases separating them.

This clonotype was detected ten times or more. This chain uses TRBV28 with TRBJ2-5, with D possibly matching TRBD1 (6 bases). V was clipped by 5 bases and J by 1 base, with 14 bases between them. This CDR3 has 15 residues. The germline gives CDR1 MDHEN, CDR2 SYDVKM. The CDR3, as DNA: TGTGCCAGCAGTCCCCTCCAGGGGCTCCAAGAGACCCAGTACTTC. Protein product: CASSPLQGLQETQYF.

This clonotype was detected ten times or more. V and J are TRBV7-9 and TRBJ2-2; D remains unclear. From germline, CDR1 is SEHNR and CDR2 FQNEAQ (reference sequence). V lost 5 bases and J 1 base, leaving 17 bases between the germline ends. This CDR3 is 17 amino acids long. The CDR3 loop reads CASSPYTSLRNTGELFF. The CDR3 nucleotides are TGTGCCAGCAGCCCTTACACCTCTTTAAGGAACACCGGGGAGCTGTTTTTT.

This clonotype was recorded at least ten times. CDR3 DNA sequence: TGTGCCAGCAGTACGTCCCGCAGGGTGAGCAATGAGCAGTTCTTC. This encodes CASSTSRRVSNEQFF. V usage is TRBV6-2 or TRBV6-3 and J usage is TRBJ2-1; a possible D gene is TRBD1 (5 bases). The V end was cut by 5 bases, the J end by 6 bases, with 17 bases between. Germline assignment: CDR1 MNHEY and CDR2 SVGEGT. This CDR3 contains 15 residues.

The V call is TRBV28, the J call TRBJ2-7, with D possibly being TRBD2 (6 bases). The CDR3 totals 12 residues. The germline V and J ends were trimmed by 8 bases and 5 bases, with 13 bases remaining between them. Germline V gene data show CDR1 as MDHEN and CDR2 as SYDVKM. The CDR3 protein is CASRARRDEQYF. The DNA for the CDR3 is TGTGCCAGCCGTGCTCGGAGGGACGAGCAGTACTTC.

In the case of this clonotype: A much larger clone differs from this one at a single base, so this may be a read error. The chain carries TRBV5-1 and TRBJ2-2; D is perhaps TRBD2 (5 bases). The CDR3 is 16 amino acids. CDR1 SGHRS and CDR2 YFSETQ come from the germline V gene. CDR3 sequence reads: CASSPTTFSNTGELLF. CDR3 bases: TGCGCCAGCAGCCCAACCACCTTTTCGAACACCGGGGAGCTGCTTTTT.

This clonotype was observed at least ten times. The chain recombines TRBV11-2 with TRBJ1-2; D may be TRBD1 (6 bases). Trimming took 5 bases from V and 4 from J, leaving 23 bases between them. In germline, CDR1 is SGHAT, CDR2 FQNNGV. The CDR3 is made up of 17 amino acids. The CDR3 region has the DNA TGTGCCAGCAGCCCTGACAGGCCCAAACTAATCGCCTATGGCTACACCTTC. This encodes CASSPDRPKLIAYGYTF.

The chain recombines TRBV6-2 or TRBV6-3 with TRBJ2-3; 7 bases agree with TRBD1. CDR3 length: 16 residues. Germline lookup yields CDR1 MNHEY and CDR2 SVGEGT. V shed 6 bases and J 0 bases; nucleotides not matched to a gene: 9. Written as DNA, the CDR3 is TGTGCCAGCAGACAAAACAGGGGACCCAGCACAGATACGCAGTATTTT. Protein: CASRQNRGPSTDTQYF.

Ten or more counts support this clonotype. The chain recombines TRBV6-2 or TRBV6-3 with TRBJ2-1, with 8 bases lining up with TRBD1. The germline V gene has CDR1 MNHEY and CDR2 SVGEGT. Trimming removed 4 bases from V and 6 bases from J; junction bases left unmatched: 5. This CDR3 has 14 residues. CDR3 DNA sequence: TGTGCCAGCAGTTCCGGACAGGGCCTCAATGAGCAGTTCTTC. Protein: CASSSGQGLNEQFF.

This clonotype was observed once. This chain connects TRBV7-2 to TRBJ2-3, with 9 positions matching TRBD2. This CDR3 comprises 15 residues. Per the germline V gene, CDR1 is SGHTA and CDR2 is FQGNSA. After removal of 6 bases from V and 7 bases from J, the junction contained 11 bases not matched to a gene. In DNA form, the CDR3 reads TGTGCCAGCAGGCTTGGGCTAGCGGGGTCCCATACGCAGTATTTT. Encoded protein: CASRLGLAGSHTQYF. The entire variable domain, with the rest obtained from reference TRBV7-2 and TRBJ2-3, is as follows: GAGVSQSPSNKVTEKGKDVELRCDPISGHTALYWYRQSLGQGLEFLIYFQGNSAPDKSGLPSDRFSAERTGGSVSTLTIQRTQQEDSAVYLCASRLGLAGSHTQYFGPGTRLTVL.

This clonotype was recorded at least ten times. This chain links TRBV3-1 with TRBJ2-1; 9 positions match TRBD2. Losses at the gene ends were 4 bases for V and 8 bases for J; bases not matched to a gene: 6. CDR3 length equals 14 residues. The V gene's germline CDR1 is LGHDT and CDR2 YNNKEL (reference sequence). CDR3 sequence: CASSRAGGRYEQFF. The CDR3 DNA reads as TGTGCCAGCAGCCGGGCGGGGGGGCGCTATGAGCAGTTCTTC.

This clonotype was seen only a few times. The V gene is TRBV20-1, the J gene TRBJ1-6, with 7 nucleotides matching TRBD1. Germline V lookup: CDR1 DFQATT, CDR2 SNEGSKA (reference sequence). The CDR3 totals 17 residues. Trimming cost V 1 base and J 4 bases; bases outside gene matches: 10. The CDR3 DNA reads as TGCAGTGCTAGAGTGCAGGGGGAGTCCCTTTATAATTCACCCCTCCACTTT. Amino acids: CSARVQGESLYNSPLHF.

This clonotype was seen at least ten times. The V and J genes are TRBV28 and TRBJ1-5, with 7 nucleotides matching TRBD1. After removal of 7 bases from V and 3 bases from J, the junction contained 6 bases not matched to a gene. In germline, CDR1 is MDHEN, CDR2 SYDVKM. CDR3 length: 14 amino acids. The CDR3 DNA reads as TGTGCCAGCACCACCACAGGGGACAATCAGCCCCAGCATTTT. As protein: CASTTTGDNQPQHF.

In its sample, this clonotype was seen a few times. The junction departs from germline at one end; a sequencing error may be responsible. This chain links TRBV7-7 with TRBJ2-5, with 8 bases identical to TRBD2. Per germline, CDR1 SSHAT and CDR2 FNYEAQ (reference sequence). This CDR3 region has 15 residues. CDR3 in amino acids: CASSLMRGAQETQYF. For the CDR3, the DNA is TGTGCTAGCAGCTTAATGCGGGGGGCCCAAGAGACCCAGTACTTC.

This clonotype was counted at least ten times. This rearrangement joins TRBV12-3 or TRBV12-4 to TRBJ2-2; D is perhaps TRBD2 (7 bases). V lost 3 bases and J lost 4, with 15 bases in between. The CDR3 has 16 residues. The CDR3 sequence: CASSFGGASGTGELFF. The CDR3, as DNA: TGTGCCAGCAGTTTTGGGGGGGCGTCGGGCACCGGGGAGCTGTTTTTT.

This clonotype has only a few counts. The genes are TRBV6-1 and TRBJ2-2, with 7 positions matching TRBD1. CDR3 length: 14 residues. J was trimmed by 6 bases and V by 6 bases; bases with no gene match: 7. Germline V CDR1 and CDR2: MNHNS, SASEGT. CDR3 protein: CASREQGFSGELFF. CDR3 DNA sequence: TGTGCCAGCAGAGAACAGGGGTTTTCCGGGGAGCTGTTTTTT.

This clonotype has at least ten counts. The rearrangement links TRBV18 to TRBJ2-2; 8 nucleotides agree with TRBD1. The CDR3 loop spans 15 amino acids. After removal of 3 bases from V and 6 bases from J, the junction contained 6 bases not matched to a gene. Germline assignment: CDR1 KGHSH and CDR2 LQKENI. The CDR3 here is CASSPVQGASGELFF. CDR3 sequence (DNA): TGTGCCAGCTCACCTGTGCAGGGGGCATCCGGGGAGCTGTTTTTT.

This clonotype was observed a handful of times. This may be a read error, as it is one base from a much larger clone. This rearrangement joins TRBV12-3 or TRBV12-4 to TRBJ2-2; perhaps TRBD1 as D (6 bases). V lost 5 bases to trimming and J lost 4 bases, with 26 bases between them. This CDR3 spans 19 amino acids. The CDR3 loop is CASSAGQGTRTASTGELFF. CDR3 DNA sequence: TGTGCCAGCAGTGCCGGGCAGGGGACGAGGACCGCGAGCACCGGGGAGCTGTTTTTT.